This T cell receptor (beta chain) derives from a study of Siglec-9 on CD8 T cells in melanoma (dated by TCRdb to between 2018 and 2021). For context, the study as a whole: In this study, researchers looked at how Siglec-9 is expressed on CD8+ T cells and what Siglec-9 does to regulate T cells within the melanoma tumor microenvironment. General findings and caveats noted by the study authors: According to the report, an effector memory CD8+ T-cell subset that seemed to build up inside melanoma tumors was both marked and regulated by Siglec-9.

Library preparation employed the immunoSEQ multiplex PCR assay. TCRdb provides this immuneACCESS table in a form limited to in-frame rearrangements. Some clones are lacking; in checked studies, under half of them reflect an unresolved V gene, and why the rest are absent is not known. Recorded for this sample are 25,000 to 30,000 clones; about 80% of them occurred a single time. The ten most abundant clones make up 5.8% of the sample. A remark on this clone: Its antigen is still unknown. No base qualities exist here, and no much larger clone lies one base off it.

Input material: Siglec-9- CD8+ T cells sorted from blood. Interpreted using the paper, the cell subset or site label stands for: CD8 T cells lacking Siglec-9. This TCR was sampled from a human donor in good health.

CDR3 region: CASSLRAEYNEQFF. DNA sequence: TGTGCCAGCAGTTTAAGGGCAGAGTACAATGAGCAGTTCTTC. Recombination joined TRBV27 with TRBJ2-1; the D gene assignment is ambiguous. V is cut by 2 bases and J by 4 bases, and the space between the germline ends is 9 bases. CDR1 and CDR2 are read off the germline V gene (reference sequence) as MNHEY and SMNVEV. From its cysteine to its phenylalanine, the CDR3 spans 14 amino acids. Only the CDR3 DNA stays, 42 bases, in frame from base 1.